The clone carrying this TCR beta chain was seen many times. Antigen unknown. As the method for making TCR beta libraries, quantitative 5'-RACE with molecular barcodes was used. TCRdb fed the 5' RACE reads into MiXCR, producing one record per CDR3 protein. The repertoire holds 200,000 or so distinct CDR3 sequences, with 15% to 20% as singletons. This entry belongs to a study of CD8 T cells in ankylosing spondylitis. Broader study findings: Significant enrichment of disease-linked clones was reportedly seen in matched ankylosing spondylitis synovial fluid.

V shed 6 bases and J shed 6 bases, with 14 bases lying between them. CDR1 is LGHNA and CDR2 is YSLEER in the germline V gene. The CDR3 has 14 residues. The sample consisted of blood, either unsorted or a sorted T cell fraction (not recorded which). The source is a male donor aged 10-30 years with ankylosing spondylitis or in good health (not recorded which). This chain uses TRBV4-3 with TRBJ2-2; D unresolved. This CDR3 is CASSHTLRPGELFF. Here the CDR3 DNA reads TGCGCCAGCAGTCACACACTTAGACCCGGGGAGCTGTTTTTT.